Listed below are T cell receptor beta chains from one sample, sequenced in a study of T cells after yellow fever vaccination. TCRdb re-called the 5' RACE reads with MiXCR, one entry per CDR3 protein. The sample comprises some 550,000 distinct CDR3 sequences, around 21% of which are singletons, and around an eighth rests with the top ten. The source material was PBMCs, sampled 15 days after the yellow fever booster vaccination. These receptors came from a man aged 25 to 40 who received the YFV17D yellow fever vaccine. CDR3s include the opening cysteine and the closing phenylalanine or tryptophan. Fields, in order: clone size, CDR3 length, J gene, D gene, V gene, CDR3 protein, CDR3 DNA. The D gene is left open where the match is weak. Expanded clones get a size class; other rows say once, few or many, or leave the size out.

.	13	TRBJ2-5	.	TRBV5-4	CANMTRLGETQYF	TGTGCCAATATGACACGTTTGGGGGAGACCCAGTACTTC
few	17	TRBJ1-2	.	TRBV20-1	CSARPTGGGSFGYGYTF	TGCAGTGCTAGACCCACGGGAGGGGGGAGTTTCGGCTATGGCTACACCTTC
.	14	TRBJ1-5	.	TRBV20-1	CSAREARPNQPQHF	TGCAGTGCTAGAGAGGCCAGGCCTAATCAGCCCCAGCATTTT
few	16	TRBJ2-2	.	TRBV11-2	CASSLPFGSGTGELFF	TGTGCCAGCAGTCTCCCTTTCGGATCGGGCACCGGGGAGCTGTTTTTT
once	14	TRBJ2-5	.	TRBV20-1	CSATLGMGVGTQYF	TGCAGTGCTACTTTAGGGATGGGGGTTGGGACCCAGTACTTC
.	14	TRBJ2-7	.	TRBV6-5	CASSYSFSRVEQYF	TGTGCCAGCAGTTACTCGTTCTCCAGGGTTGAGCAGTACTTC
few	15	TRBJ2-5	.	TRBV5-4	CASSLTRGSQETQYF	TGTGCCAGCAGCTTGACAAGGGGATCCCAAGAGACCCAGTACTTC
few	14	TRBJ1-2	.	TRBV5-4	CASTLRSVNYGYTF	TGTGCCAGCACCCTTCGATCGGTAAACTATGGCTACACCTTC
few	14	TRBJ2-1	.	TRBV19	CASNLGGSYNEQFF	TGTGCCAGTAATTTGGGGGGATCCTACAATGAGCAGTTCTTC
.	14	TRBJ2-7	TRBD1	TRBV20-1	CSASKPGQSLEQYF	TGCAGTGCGTCCAAGCCGGGACAGAGCCTCGAGCAGTACTTC
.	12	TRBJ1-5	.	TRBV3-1	CASGQDNQPQHF	TGTGCCAGCGGGCAGGACAATCAGCCCCAGCATTTT
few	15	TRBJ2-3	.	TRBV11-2	CASSFGGRPTDTQYF	TGTGCCAGCAGCTTCGGTGGACGGCCAACAGATACGCAGTATTTT
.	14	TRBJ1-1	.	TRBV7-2	CASSLTFGNTEAFF	TGTGCCAGCAGCTTAACTTTTGGGAACACTGAAGCTTTCTTT
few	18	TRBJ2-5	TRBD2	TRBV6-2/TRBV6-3	CASSYSRRLASLRETQYF	TGTGCCAGCAGTTACTCGAGGCGACTAGCGTCCCTGAGGGAGACCCAGTACTTC
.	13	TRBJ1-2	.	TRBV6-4	CASSDGGNYGYTF	TGTGCCAGCAGTGACGGGGGGAACTATGGCTACACCTTC
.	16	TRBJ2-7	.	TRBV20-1	CCASNWGPRSSYEQYF	TGCTGTGCTAGTAATTGGGGACCGAGGAGCTCCTACGAGCAGTACTTC
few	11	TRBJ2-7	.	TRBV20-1	CSASRDTFRYF	TGCAGTGCTTCCCGGGACACCTTTCGGTACTTC
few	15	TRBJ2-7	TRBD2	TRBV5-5	CASSLNLAGFYEQYF	TGTGCCAGCAGCTTAAACCTAGCGGGTTTCTACGAGCAGTACTTC
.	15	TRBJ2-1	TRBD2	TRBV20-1	CSASTGLATYNEQFF	TGCAGTGCTAGCACCGGACTAGCTACCTACAATGAGCAGTTCTTC
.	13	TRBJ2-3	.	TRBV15	CATSPGFTDTQYF	TGTGCCACCAGCCCGGGCTTCACAGATACGCAGTATTTT
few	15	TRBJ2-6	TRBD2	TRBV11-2	CASSWPGGGANVLTF	TGTGCCAGCAGCTGGCCGGGAGGTGGGGCCAACGTCCTGACTTTC
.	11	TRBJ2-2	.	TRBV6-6	CASTLAGELFF	TGTGCCAGCACCCTGGCCGGGGAGCTGTTTTTT
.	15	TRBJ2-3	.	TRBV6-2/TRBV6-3	CASSSGQYRRDTQYF	TGTGCCAGCAGTTCTGGACAGTACCGCCGCGATACGCAGTATTTT
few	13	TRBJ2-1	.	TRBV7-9	CASSPTLDNEQFF	TGTGCCAGCAGCCCAACTCTAGACAATGAGCAGTTCTTC
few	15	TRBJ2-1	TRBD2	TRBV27	CASSSDSGVYNEQFF	TGTGCCAGCAGCTCGGATAGCGGGGTCTACAATGAGCAGTTCTTC
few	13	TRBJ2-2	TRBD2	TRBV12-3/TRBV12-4	CASRKTSGGELFF	TGTGCCAGCAGGAAGACTAGCGGCGGGGAGCTGTTTTTT
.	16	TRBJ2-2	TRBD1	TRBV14	CASSLVTGAEIGELFF	TGTGCCAGCAGCCTCGTAACAGGGGCGGAAATCGGGGAGCTGTTTTTT
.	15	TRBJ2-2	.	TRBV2	CASSGQGSRTGELFF	TGTGCCAGCAGTGGGCAGGGATCGCGCACCGGGGAGCTGTTTTTT
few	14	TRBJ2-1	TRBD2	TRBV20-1	CSASLAGDHNEQFF	TGCAGTGCTAGTCTGGCGGGAGACCACAATGAGCAGTTCTTC
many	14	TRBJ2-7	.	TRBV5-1	CASSGLGGTYEQYF	TGCGCCAGCAGCGGGCTGGGCGGCACCTACGAGCAGTACTTC
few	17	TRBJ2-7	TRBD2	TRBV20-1	CSARTSGGLGSSYEQYF	TGCAGTGCTAGAACCAGCGGGGGCTTAGGGAGCTCCTACGAGCAGTACTTC
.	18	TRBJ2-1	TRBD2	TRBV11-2	CASSQPVYRLAGHNEQFF	TGTGCCAGCAGCCAGCCGGTTTACAGGCTAGCGGGACACAATGAGCAGTTCTTC
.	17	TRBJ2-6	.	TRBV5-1	CASSLGQAISGANVLTF	TGCGCCAGCAGCTTGGGGCAGGCAATCTCTGGGGCCAACGTCCTGACTTTC
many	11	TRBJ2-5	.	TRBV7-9	CATRGEETQYF	TGTGCCACCCGGGGCGAGGAGACCCAGTACTTC
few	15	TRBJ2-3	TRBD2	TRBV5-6	CASSPFGGEADTQYF	TGTGCCAGCAGCCCATTTGGGGGGGAGGCAGATACGCAGTATTTT
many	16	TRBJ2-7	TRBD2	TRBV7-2	CASSLMGGSTAYEQYF	TGTGCCAGCAGCTTAATGGGCGGGAGCACCGCCTACGAGCAGTACTTC
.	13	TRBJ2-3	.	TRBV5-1	CASSLRRGDTQYF	TGCGCCAGCAGCTTGCGGAGAGGGGATACGCAGTATTTT
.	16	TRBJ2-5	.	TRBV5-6	CASSLARASGVETQYF	TGTGCCAGCAGCTTGGCTAGGGCCTCTGGGGTAGAGACCCAGTACTTC
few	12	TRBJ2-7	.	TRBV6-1	CASGNYDYEQYF	TGTGCCAGCGGGAATTATGACTACGAGCAGTACTTC